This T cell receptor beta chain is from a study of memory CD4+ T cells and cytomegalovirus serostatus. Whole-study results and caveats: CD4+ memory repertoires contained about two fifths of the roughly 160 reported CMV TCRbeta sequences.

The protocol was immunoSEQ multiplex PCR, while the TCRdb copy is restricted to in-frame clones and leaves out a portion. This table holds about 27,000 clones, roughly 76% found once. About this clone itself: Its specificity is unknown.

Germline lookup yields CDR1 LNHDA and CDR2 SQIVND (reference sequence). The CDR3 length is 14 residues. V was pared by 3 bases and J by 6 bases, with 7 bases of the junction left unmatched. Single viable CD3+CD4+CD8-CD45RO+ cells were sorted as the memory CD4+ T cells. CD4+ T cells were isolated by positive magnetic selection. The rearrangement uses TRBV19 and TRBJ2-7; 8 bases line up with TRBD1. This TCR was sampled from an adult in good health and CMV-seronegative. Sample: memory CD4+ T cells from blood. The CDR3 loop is CASSISDRASEQYF. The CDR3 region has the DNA TGTGCCAGTAGTATCTCGGACAGGGCAAGCGAGCAGTACTTC. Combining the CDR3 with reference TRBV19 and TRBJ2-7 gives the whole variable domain DGGITQSPKYLFRKEGQNVTLSCEQNLNHDAMYWYRQDPGQGLRLIYYSQIVNDFQKGDIAEGYSVSREKKESFPLTVTSAQKNPTAFYLCASSISDRASEQYFGPGTRLTVT.